Listed below are T cell receptor beta chains from one sample, sequenced in a study of metastatic and nonmetastatic thyroid tumors. TCRdb re-processed the PCR reads through MiXCR. The repertoire holds approximately 13,000 clones, with 9.5% to 13% as singletons. Sequences were obtained from blood. The receptors derive from a female donor with papillary thyroid cancer or a benign thyroid nodule (not recorded which). Some clones in this sample may be carry-over from other donors' samples. Both conserved end residues are part of each CDR3. Fields, in order: D gene, V gene, clone size, J gene, CDR3 protein, CDR3 DNA. The D gene is left open where the match is weak. Some rows mark clone size as missing; the rest say once, few, many or name a class of expanded clone.

-	TRBV27	medium-sized	TRBJ2-1	CASSSLTPGTDNNEQFF	TGTGCCAGCAGTTCCCTCACCCCCGGGACCGATAACAATGAGCAGTTCTTC
TRBD2	TRBV20-1	many	TRBJ2-3	CSARTSGGITDTQYF	TGCAGTGCCAGGACTAGCGGGGGGATCACAGATACGCAGTATTTT
-	TRBV6-2/TRBV6-3	few	TRBJ1-1	CASSSLEAAPRAEAFF	TGTGCCAGCAGTTCCCTCGAGGCAGCACCTAGGGCTGAAGCTTTCTTT
-	TRBV6-2/TRBV6-3	many	TRBJ1-1	CASREQGGTEAFF	TGTGCCAGCAGGGAACAGGGTGGCACTGAAGCTTTCTTT
-	TRBV24-1	many	TRBJ2-1	CATSYLSGQHNEQFF	TGTGCCACCAGTTACCTCTCAGGACAGCACAATGAGCAGTTCTTC
TRBD1	TRBV11-3	many	TRBJ2-2	CASSRGTGVTGELFF	TGTGCCAGCAGCCGGGGGACAGGGGTCACCGGGGAGCTGTTTTTT
-	TRBV20-1	many	TRBJ2-3	CSAPQGGSISTDTQYF	TGCAGTGCTCCCCAGGGGGGGAGTATCAGCACAGATACGCAGTATTTT
-	TRBV7-2	-	TRBJ1-2	CASSLAGEVYGYTF	TGTGCCAGCAGCTTAGCAGGAGAAGTATATGGCTACACCTTC
-	TRBV20-1	-	TRBJ2-7	CSADTRPNSYEQYF	TGCAGTGCAGACACTAGACCTAATTCCTACGAGCAGTACTTC
-	TRBV2	-	TRBJ1-2	CASSEGWWYGYTF	TGTGCCAGCAGTGAAGGGTGGTGGTATGGCTACACCTTC
-	TRBV7-9	many	TRBJ2-5	CASSRHRDQETQYF	TGTGCCAGCAGCCGACACAGAGATCAAGAGACCCAGTACTTC